This record covers a single TCR beta chain. What it binds is unknown. The sample comes from a study of T-cell memory formation after mild COVID-19. Study-wide results and limits: A subset of responding clones appeared in pre-infection memory, suggesting cross-reactive memory joined.

TCRdb reprocessed the 5' RACE reads via MiXCR and lists one record per CDR3 protein. The sample holds about 340,000 distinct CDR3 sequences, over 10% seen once. V was shortened by 1 base and J by 6 bases, with 9 bases between the two germline ends. CDR1 is LGHNA, CDR2 YSLEER, per germline. The CDR3 covers 13 residues. This sequence originates from a man between 18 and 29 years old who had mild COVID-19 (a few samples of this study predate the infection). Cell type and time point are not known. Sequenced input: PBMCs or a T cell subset sorted from them (not recorded which). The J gene is TRBJ1-1, the V gene TRBV4-3; possible D gene TRBD1, 6 bases. The CDR3 coding sequence is TGCGCCAGCAGCCAAGTACAGGGCGCTGAAGCTTTCTTT. Translation gives CASSQVQGAEAFF.